Below, 14 T cell receptor beta chains from the same sample are listed, as sequenced in a study of CDR3 diversity in severe acne. Each CDR3 protein gets one entry after TCRdb re-called the PCR reads with MiXCR. The sample has about 84,000 distinct CDR3 sequences, under 65% seen once. Sequencing was done on a sample of blood. The origin of the receptors is a male donor in good health, without acne.

The rearrangement uses TRBV6-1 and TRBJ2-1; 9 bases align to TRBD2. Looked up from germline, CDR1 is MNHNS and CDR2 is SASEGT. CDR3 length equals 12 residues. With V trimmed by 7 bases and J by 10 bases, 5 bases remained unmatched. The CDR3 coding sequence is TGTGCCAGCAAGGGGCTAGCGGGGGAGCAGTTCTTC. It codes for CASKGLAGEQFF.

Only a few counts were recorded for this clonotype. V gene TRBV9 combines with J gene TRBJ2-7, with 8 bases lining up with TRBD2. The CDR3 runs to 13 residues. Germline CDR1 reads SGDLS; CDR2 reads YYNGEE. The V gene end was trimmed by 5 bases and the J gene end by 5 bases; junction bases not matched to a gene: 6. CDR3 nucleotide sequence: TGTGCCAGCAGGGGAGCGGGAGACCACGAGCAGTACTTC. It specifies CASRGAGDHEQYF.

The count of this clonotype is one. The rearrangement joins TRBV6-1 to TRBJ1-2, with 7 bases fitting TRBD1. Losses at the gene ends were 1 base for V and 4 bases for J; bases not matched to a gene: 3. Per germline, CDR1 MNHNS and CDR2 SASEGT. CDR3 size: 14 residues. The CDR3, as DNA: TGTGCCAGCAGTGAAGGGACAGGCCTCTATGGCTACACCTTC. Translated: CASSEGTGLYGYTF.

This clonotype was counted a few times. The CDR3 region is CAISTGGRYEQYF. The CDR3 DNA reads as TGTGCCATCAGCACAGGGGGTCGGTACGAGCAGTACTTC. The chain is built from TRBV10-3 and TRBJ2-7; 8 nucleotides line up with TRBD1. CDR3 size: 13 residues. The V gene end was trimmed by 6 bases and the J gene end by 4 bases; junction bases not matched to a gene: 5. The germline gives CDR1 ENHRY, CDR2 SYGVKD.

V gene TRBV2 combines with J gene TRBJ2-7; tentatively, D is TRBD1 (5 bases). The CDR3 has 16 residues. Trimming cost V 5 bases and J 5 bases, with 22 bases left between them. Germline loops: CDR1 SNHLY, CDR2 FYNNEI. CDR3 protein: CASSYSIVQDGDEQYF. Written as DNA, the CDR3 is TGTGCCAGCAGTTACTCCATCGTACAGGATGGAGACGAGCAGTACTTC.

The chain has TRBV7-9 and TRBJ1-5, with no clear D. Germline V lookup: CDR1 SEHNR, CDR2 FQNEAQ (reference sequence). The V and J ends lost 3 bases and 11 bases respectively, with 11 bases between them. This CDR3 has 12 amino acids. CDR3 residues: CASSFGEGAQHF. The CDR3 nucleotides are TGTGCCAGCAGCTTCGGCGAGGGAGCCCAGCATTTT. Filled out from reference TRBV7-9 and TRBJ1-5, the complete variable domain reads DTGVSQNPRHKITKRGQNVTFRCDPISEHNRLYWYRQTLGQGPEFLTYFQNEAQLEKSRLLSDRFSAERPKGSFSTLEIQRTEQGDSAMYLCASSFGEGAQHFGDGTRLSIL.

This clonotype occurred many times. This rearrangement joins TRBV19 to TRBJ2-3; D perhaps matches TRBD2 (5 bases). The CDR3 runs 14 residues. V was shortened by 8 bases and J by 2 bases, with 14 bases between the two germline ends. Germline CDR1 LNHDA, CDR2 SQIVND (reference sequence). The CDR3 is CASQLLGDTDTQYF. The CDR3 nucleotides are TGTGCCAGTCAATTACTCGGGGACACAGATACGCAGTATTTT.

The genes are TRBV27 and TRBJ2-5, with D possibly matching TRBD2 (5 bases). The CDR3 has 15 amino acids. Trimming stripped 3 bases from V and 5 bases from J, with 16 bases between. In germline, CDR1 is MNHEY, CDR2 SMNVEV (reference sequence). CDR3 DNA sequence: TGTGCCAGCAGTTTTGGACGGGGTGGATGGGAGACCCAGTACTTC. Translation gives CASSFGRGGWETQYF.

This rearrangement joins TRBV19 to TRBJ2-5; D gene ambiguous. The CDR3 loop spans 12 amino acids. The germline CDR1 and CDR2 sequences are LNHDA and SQIVND (reference sequence). The germline V and J ends were trimmed by 7 bases and 5 bases, with 11 bases remaining between them. CDR3 bases: TGTGCCAGTACCGCGATGAGGGAGACCCAGTACTTC. This translates into CASTAMRETQYF.

This clonotype has ten or more counts. The V gene is TRBV7-8, the J gene TRBJ1-1; D may be TRBD1 (5 bases). This CDR3 has 15 residues. Germline CDR1 and CDR2: SGHVS and FQNEAQ. V lost 5 bases and J 0 bases, leaving 13 bases between the germline ends. CDR3 bases: TGTGCCAGCAGCCTGGCGGGGCACCTGAACACTGAAGCTTTCTTT. Translating it yields CASSLAGHLNTEAFF.

The table lists this clonotype with a count of one. The chain is built from TRBV18 and TRBJ1-1, with unresolved D. CDR1 is KGHSH, CDR2 LQKENI, per germline. Trimming stripped 8 bases from V and 7 bases from J, with 17 bases between. The CDR3 loop spans 13 amino acids. This CDR3 reads CASSLAGGIEAFF. CDR3 in DNA: TGTGCCAGCAGTTTAGCAGGAGGAATTGAAGCTTTCTTT.

The chain carries TRBV10-2 and TRBJ2-2; 9 nucleotides agree with TRBD1. The CDR3 runs to 15 residues. Germline V gene sequence: CDR1 WSHSY, CDR2 SAAADI. Losses at the gene ends were 6 bases for V and 5 bases for J; bases not matched to a gene: 7. The CDR3 protein is CASSRGQGWTGELFF. In nucleotides, the CDR3 is TGCGCCAGCAGCCGCGGACAGGGGTGGACCGGGGAGCTGTTTTTT.

This clonotype was counted at least ten times. The rearrangement uses TRBV19 and TRBJ1-3; no clear D gene. The CDR3 is 14 residues long. V was shortened by 4 bases and J by 2 bases, with 9 bases between the two germline ends. The germline V gene encodes CDR1 LNHDA and CDR2 SQIVND (reference sequence). The CDR3 DNA is TGTGCCAGTAGTAAGGAGGTAACTGGAAACACCATATATTTT. This codes for CASSKEVTGNTIYF.

This clonotype was seen ten or more times. The J gene is TRBJ2-3, the V gene TRBV4-1; 10 nucleotides match TRBD2. V shed 1 base, J shed 0 bases, and the junction held 7 bases outside the gene matches. The CDR3 runs to 18 residues. Germline CDR1 MGHRA, CDR2 YSYEKL. The CDR3 is CASSQVLAGVASTDTQYF. The CDR3 bases are TGCGCCAGCAGCCAAGTGCTAGCGGGAGTTGCTAGCACAGATACGCAGTATTTT.